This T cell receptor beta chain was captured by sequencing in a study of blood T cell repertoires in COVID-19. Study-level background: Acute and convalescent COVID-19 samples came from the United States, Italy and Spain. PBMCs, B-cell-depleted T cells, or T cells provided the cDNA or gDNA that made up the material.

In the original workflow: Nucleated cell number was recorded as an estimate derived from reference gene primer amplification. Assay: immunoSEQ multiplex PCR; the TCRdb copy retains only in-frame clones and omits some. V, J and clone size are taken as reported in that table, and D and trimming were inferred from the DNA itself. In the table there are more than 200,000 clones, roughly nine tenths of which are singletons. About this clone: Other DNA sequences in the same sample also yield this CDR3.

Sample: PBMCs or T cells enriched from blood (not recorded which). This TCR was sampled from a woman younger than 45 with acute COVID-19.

CDR3 in amino acids: CASSPRQAETQYF. CDR3 in DNA: TGTGCCAGCTCACCAAGACAGGCGGAGACCCAGTACTTC. The gene calls are TRBV18 and TRBJ2-5; tentatively, D is TRBD1 (6 bases). V dropped 2 bases and J dropped 5 bases, with 9 bases sitting between them. CDR1 is KGHSH, CDR2 LQKENI, per germline. The CDR3 has 13 residues.